A single sample is the source of the 10 T cell receptor beta chains below, sequenced in a study of T-cell memory formation after mild COVID-19. TCRdb processed the 5' RACE reads anew with MiXCR; each CDR3 protein has one entry. Among around 310,000 distinct CDR3 sequences listed, roughly 20% were seen once. Sequenced sample: PBMCs or a T cell subset sorted from them (not recorded which). The receptors come from a young man who had mild COVID-19 (a few samples of this study predate the infection). Cell type and time point are not known.

This chain uses TRBV5-6 with TRBJ2-7; 7 bases match TRBD2. Trimming at V came to 6 bases and at J to 12 bases, leaving 15 bases not matched to a gene. The CDR3 covers 13 residues. Germline V lookup: CDR1 SGHDT, CDR2 YYEEEE. CDR3 sequence reads: CASNQRGDPSRYV. For the CDR3, the DNA is TGTGCCAGCAACCAACGGGGGGACCCCAGTCGGTACGTC.

V gene TRBV2 combines with J gene TRBJ2-1; D is unresolved. V was trimmed by 2 bases and J by 7 bases, leaving 18 bases between them. Germline V gene data show CDR1 as SNHLY and CDR2 as FYNNEI. CDR3 length: 16 amino acids. The CDR3 region has the DNA TGTGCCAGCAGTGAAAGACGGATGGCGGAGAAGAATGAGCAGTTCTTC. Its protein is CASSERRMAEKNEQFF. The complete variable domain, with remaining parts taken from reference TRBV2 and TRBJ2-1, reads EPEVTQTPSHQVTQMGQEVILRCVPISNHLYFYWYRQILGQKVEFLVSFYNNEISEKSEIFDDQFSVERPDGSNFTLKIRSTKLEDSAMYFCASSERRMAEKNEQFFGPGTRLTVL.

The chain recombines TRBV2 with TRBJ1-1; D unclear. Per the germline V gene, CDR1 is SNHLY and CDR2 is FYNNEI. The CDR3 totals 12 residues. Trimming took 3 bases from V and 3 from J, leaving 5 bases between them. The CDR3 coding sequence is TGTGCCAGCAGTGACAGCCACACTGAAGCTTTCTTT. Its translation: CASSDSHTEAFF.

V and J are TRBV20-1 and TRBJ2-7, with D hard to call. From germline, CDR1 is DFQATT and CDR2 SNEGSKA (reference sequence). V gave up 6 bases and J gave up 7 bases, with 13 bases separating them. The CDR3 totals 11 residues. CDR3 nucleotides: TGCAGTGCGCCCCGTGGGCGGGAGCAGTACTTC. This gives the protein CSAPRGREQYF.

The V call is TRBV4-2, the J call TRBJ2-3; D gene unclear. Per germline, CDR1 LGHNA and CDR2 YNFKEQ. V was pared by 1 base and J by 4 bases, with 15 bases between. CDR3 size: 16 residues. CDR3 amino acids: CASSQVSRTGPDTQYF. Written as DNA, the CDR3 is TGTGCCAGCAGCCAAGTTTCGAGAACTGGCCCAGATACGCAGTATTTT.

This chain connects TRBV20-1 to TRBJ2-3; D is unclear. V lost 0 bases, J lost 4 bases, and 8 bases lay in between. The CDR3 has 13 residues. Germline V gene lookup returns CDR1 DFQATT and CDR2 SNEGSKA (reference sequence). The CDR3 region is CSARDSRSDTQYF. CDR3 bases: TGCAGTGCTAGAGATTCCAGATCAGATACGCAGTATTTT.

V and J are TRBV10-3 and TRBJ2-5; weak D call: TRBD1 (5 bases). Deletions cut 4 bases from V and 2 bases from J, with 8 bases between. The germline V gene encodes CDR1 ENHRY and CDR2 SYGVKD. This CDR3 has 13 amino acids. DNA of the CDR3: TGTGCCATCAGTGGTGGGGCGCAAGAGACCCAGTACTTC. Translated, it gives CAISGGAQETQYF.

This clonotype was seen a few times. This rearrangement joins TRBV7-8 to TRBJ2-1; TRBD2 matches 13 bases. The CDR3 has 20 amino acids. V shed 5 bases, J shed 1 base, and the junction held 14 bases outside the gene matches. The germline CDR1 and CDR2 sequences are SGHVS and FQNEAQ. The CDR3 here is CASSHGLAGVPLGSYNEQFF. The CDR3 DNA follows: TGTGCCAGCAGCCACGGACTAGCGGGGGTCCCGTTGGGGTCCTACAATGAGCAGTTCTTC.

J is TRBJ2-7 and V is TRBV6-6; D possibly matches TRBD1 or TRBD2 (5 bases each). In germline, CDR1 is MNHNY, CDR2 SVGAGI (reference sequence). V lost 2 bases and J 0 bases, leaving 11 bases between the germline ends. The CDR3 length is 15 residues. Here the CDR3 DNA reads TGTGCCAGCAGTTACGGGGCTAGCAGCTCCTACGAGCAGTACTTC. Protein product: CASSYGASSSYEQYF.

This clonotype was seen only a few times. The germline gene is not matched at one end of the junction; a read error may be the cause. DNA for the CDR3: TGTGCCAGCAGTCACTCTGGGACCCCGGGAGAGACCCAGTACTTC. It is translated as CASSHSGTPGETQYF. The chain joins TRBV6-2 or TRBV6-3 to TRBJ2-5; D could derive from TRBD1 or TRBD2 (5 bases each). From germline, CDR1 is MNHEY and CDR2 SVGEGT. CDR3 length: 15 residues.